This entry features one T cell receptor (beta chain) sequence. Its antigen is not known. This entry is derived from a study of T-cell memory formation after mild COVID-19. 5'RACE with constant-segment primers yielded barcoded, UMI-tagged TCR alpha and TCR beta cDNA libraries. A single record per CDR3 protein comes from TCRdb applying MiXCR to the 5' RACE reads. Of some 190,000 distinct CDR3 sequences in the sample, around 17% were seen once. This CDR3 spans 15 amino acids. With 7 bases removed from V and 5 bases from J, the gap between germline ends came to 20 bases. General study findings and limits: The study found contracting CD4+ clones mainly in CM and EM and contracting CD8+ clones in EMRA.

This chain links TRBV12-3 or TRBV12-4 with TRBJ1-1, with D possibly being TRBD1 (6 bases). The receptor comes from an adult woman who had mild COVID-19 (a few samples of this study predate the infection). Cell type and time point are not known. The sequencing sample was made of PBMCs or a T cell subset sorted from them (not recorded which). CDR3 protein: CASILGGGLGTEAFF. CDR3 coding DNA: TGTGCCAGCATCCTAGGGGGGGGATTGGGGACTGAAGCTTTCTTT.